Presented here are 27 T cell receptor beta chains from one specimen sequenced in a study of blood T cell repertoires in COVID-19. The assay was immunoSEQ multiplex PCR, and TCRdb's table has in-frame clones only and misses some. The table shows around 160,000 clones, with around 84% occurring only once. Source material: peripheral blood. The receptors originated from a human donor in a cohort sampled during active COVID-19.

The chain carries TRBV5-1 and TRBJ2-1; D gene uncertain. Germline loops: CDR1 SGHRS, CDR2 YFSETQ. V lost 0 bases to trimming and J lost 11 bases, with 9 bases between them. CDR3 length: 12 amino acids. The CDR3 region is CASSLEEPQQFF. CDR3 coding DNA: TGCGCCAGCAGCTTGGAGGAGCCTCAGCAGTTCTTC.

The chain carries TRBV6-6 and TRBJ1-3; weak D call: TRBD1 (6 bases). V dropped 0 bases and J dropped 4 bases, with 13 bases sitting between them. The germline gives CDR1 MNHNY, CDR2 SVGAGI (reference sequence). The CDR3 is made up of 16 amino acids. CDR3 in amino acids: CASSYSSGATGNTIYF. CDR3 in DNA: TGTGCCAGCAGTTACTCGTCAGGGGCCACGGGAAACACCATATATTTT.

The rearrangement joins TRBV5-1 to TRBJ2-7, with D tentatively TRBD2 (5 bases). Germline assignment: CDR1 SGHRS and CDR2 YFSETQ. Trimming left V 4 bases short and J 6 bases short, with 14 bases between. This CDR3 contains 13 residues. The CDR3 region is CASSPDGEGEQYF. In DNA, the CDR3 is TGCGCCAGCAGCCCGGACGGAGAGGGCGAGCAGTACTTC. Together with reference TRBV5-1 and TRBJ2-7, the CDR3 gives the full variable domain: KAGVTQTPRYLIKTRGQQVTLSCSPISGHRSVSWYQQTPGQGLQFLFEYFSETQRNKGNFPGRFSGRQFSNSRSEMNVSTLELGDSALYLCASSPDGEGEQYFGPGTRLTVT.

The V and J genes are TRBV28 and TRBJ1-2; tentative D call: TRBD1 (6 bases). Germline-derived CDR1 and CDR2 are MDHEN and SYDVKM. The ends were cut back, 8 bases at V and 9 bases at J, with 25 bases in the middle. The CDR3 loop spans 15 amino acids. The CDR3 coding sequence is TGTGCCAGCGTGCCGGGGCAGCCCTCAGGGGCACGCTACACCTTC. Translation gives CASVPGQPSGARYTF.

The V and J genes are TRBV7-2 and TRBJ1-4, with D possibly matching TRBD1 (5 bases). CDR3 length equals 14 residues. Trimming cost V 0 bases and J 8 bases, with 10 bases left between them. Looked up from germline, CDR1 is SGHTA and CDR2 is FQGNSA. CDR3: CASSLAWQGEKLFF. CDR3 nucleotides: TGTGCCAGCAGCTTAGCTTGGCAGGGAGAAAAACTGTTTTTT.

CDR3 amino acids: CASSLTSGSSTDTQYF. The CDR3 nucleotides are TGCGCCAGCAGCCTGACTAGCGGCTCTAGCACAGATACGCAGTATTTT. This chain links TRBV10-1 with TRBJ2-3, with TRBD2 identical over 9 bases. In germline, CDR1 is WNHNN, CDR2 SYGVQD (reference sequence). This CDR3 comprises 16 residues. The V and J ends lost 6 bases and 0 bases, in that order; junction bases with no gene match: 7.

The gene calls are TRBV2 and TRBJ2-7; TRBD1 might be the D (5 bases). CDR3 length: 14 amino acids. CDR1 and CDR2 (germline): SNHLY, FYNNEI. V lost 3 bases, J lost 2 bases, and 11 bases lay in between. The CDR3 DNA is TGTGCCAGCAGTGATGGGGCCAGTCCCTACGAGCAGTACTTC. It is translated as CASSDGASPYEQYF.

The chain combines TRBV28 with TRBJ1-1; 7 bases fit TRBD1. The J segment lost 0 bases and the V segment lost 6 bases, leaving 4 bases of the junction unmatched. CDR3 length: 14 residues. Germline CDR1 is MDHEN and CDR2 is SYDVKM. This CDR3 is CASSLDRLNTEAFF. The CDR3, as DNA: TGTGCCAGCAGCCTGGACAGGCTGAACACTGAAGCTTTCTTT.

The chain joins TRBV29-1 to TRBJ1-2; D unresolved. The V gene lost 4 bases and the J gene lost 4 bases, with 7 bases spanning the gap. This CDR3 is 11 amino acids long. CDR1 is SQVTM and CDR2 is ANQGSEA in the germline V gene. In nucleotides, the CDR3 is TGCAGCGTTGTGGGAGGCTATGGCTACACCTTC. Its translation is CSVVGGYGYTF. Full variable domain (rest looked up from reference TRBV29-1 and TRBJ1-2): SAVISQKPSRDICQRGTSLTIQCQVDSQVTMMFWYRQQPGQSLTLIATANQGSEATYESGFVIDKFPISRPNLTFSTLTVSNMSPEDSSIYLCSVVGGYGYTFGSGTRLTVV.

The rearrangement links TRBV3-1 (or the pseudogene TRBV3-2) to TRBJ2-3, with a possible D match to TRBD1 (6 bases). The CDR3 totals 13 residues. Per the germline V gene, CDR1 is LGHDT and CDR2 is YNNKEL (reference sequence). Trimming removed 4 bases from V and 3 bases from J, with 8 bases in between. The CDR3 DNA sequence: TGTGCCAGCAGCCTGCAGGGGACAGATACGCAGTATTTT. The encoded protein is CASSLQGTDTQYF.

This chain uses TRBV10-3 with TRBJ1-5; D unclear. Trimming removed 0 bases from V and 2 bases from J, with 11 bases in between. Germline V CDR1 and CDR2: ENHRY, SYGVKD. The CDR3 loop spans 16 amino acids. The CDR3 nucleotides read TGTGCCATCAGTGAGTCCAACATCGTCGGCAATCAGCCCCAGCATTTT. Its translation is CAISESNIVGNQPQHF.

The gene calls are TRBV9 and TRBJ1-1, with unresolved D. Trimming took off 3 bases at V and 0 bases at J, with 15 bases between the two ends. Germline CDR1 and CDR2: SGDLS and YYNGEE. This CDR3 is 16 amino acids long. CDR3 region: CASSAPSSAVNTEAFF. DNA of the CDR3: TGTGCCAGCAGCGCCCCGAGTTCGGCGGTGAACACTGAAGCTTTCTTT.

The rearrangement joins TRBV4-3 to TRBJ1-2; tentatively, D is TRBD1 (6 bases). The V gene lost 0 bases and the J gene lost 5 bases, with 13 bases spanning the gap. Germline CDR1 LGHNA, CDR2 YSLEER. The length of the CDR3 is 15 residues. CDR3 amino acids: CASSQELDSMYGYTF. The CDR3 DNA is TGCGCCAGCAGCCAAGAGCTGGACAGCATGTATGGCTACACCTTC.

The gene calls are TRBV30 and TRBJ1-4; 7 bases agree with TRBD1. There are 13 residues in the CDR3. V shed 4 bases, J shed 5 bases, and the junction held 4 bases outside the gene matches. CDR1 and CDR2 (germline): GTSNPN, SVGIG (reference sequence). CDR3 region: CAWNRGPNEKLFF. The CDR3, as DNA: TGTGCCTGGAACAGGGGTCCCAATGAAAAACTGTTTTTT.

This sequence joins TRBV6-2 or TRBV6-3 and TRBJ1-2; D is ambiguous. CDR3 length equals 13 residues. V lost 6 bases and J lost 4, with 12 bases in between. The germline V gene has CDR1 MNHEY and CDR2 SVGEGT. The chain's CDR3 is CASSPLSSYGYTF. The DNA for the CDR3 is TGTGCCAGCAGCCCTCTCTCCAGCTATGGCTACACCTTC.

The chain links TRBV29-1 to TRBJ2-4; 9 positions match TRBD1. The CDR3 is made up of 14 amino acids. The trim removed 3 bases at V and 8 bases at J, leaving 8 bases unmatched. Germline assignment: CDR1 SQVTM and CDR2 ANQGSEA. The CDR3, as DNA: TGCAGCGTTGAGTATTGGACAGGGGCAGACATTCAGTACTTC. This sequence encodes CSVEYWTGADIQYF.

DNA of the CDR3: TGTGCCACCTCTGACAGGGACGCCGGGGAGCTGTTTTTT. Translating it yields CATSDRDAGELFF. The chain joins TRBV6-4 to TRBJ2-2; 7 bases map to TRBD1. The junction had 8 bases not matched to a gene; V was cut back by 10 bases and J by 6 bases. CDR1 and CDR2 from the germline V gene are MRHNA and SNTAGT. CDR3 length equals 13 residues.

The CDR3 here is CASSRPTGTNTEAFF. In DNA form, the CDR3 reads TGTGCCAGCAGCCGACCGACAGGGACTAACACTGAAGCTTTCTTT. The chain couples TRBV6-2 or TRBV6-3 to TRBJ1-1; 7 bases match TRBD1. CDR3 length: 15 residues. Per the germline V gene, CDR1 is MNHEY and CDR2 is SVGEGT. V dropped 6 bases and J dropped 2; count of bases not matched to a gene: 9.

In its sample, this clone was seen a few times. V usage is TRBV5-5 and J usage is TRBJ1-2; D gene ambiguous. Germline V gene lookup returns CDR1 SGHKS and CDR2 YYEKEE (reference sequence). V was cut by 0 bases and J by 0 bases, with 9 bases left in between. CDR3 length: 15 residues. Here the CDR3 reads CASSLETQANYGYTF. The CDR3, as DNA: TGTGCCAGCAGCTTGGAAACTCAAGCTAACTATGGCTACACCTTC.

This chain connects TRBV10-3 to TRBJ1-3; weak D call: TRBD1 (5 bases). The CDR3 totals 13 residues. With 5 bases removed from V and 5 bases from J, the gap between germline ends came to 10 bases. The germline V gene encodes CDR1 ENHRY and CDR2 SYGVKD. This CDR3 is CAISSDKRNTIYF. In DNA form, the CDR3 reads TGTGCCATCAGTTCGGACAAGAGAAACACCATATATTTT.

The chain couples TRBV5-5 to TRBJ2-4, with TRBD2 matching over 8 bases. This CDR3 is built from 16 residues. V shed 0 bases and J 1 base; nucleotides not matched to a gene: 3. The V gene's germline CDR1 is SGHKS and CDR2 YYEKEE (reference sequence). This chain's CDR3 is CASSLAGGVAKNIQYF. The CDR3 bases are TGTGCCAGCAGCTTGGCCGGGGGGGTTGCCAAAAACATTCAGTACTTC.

The chain employs TRBV7-2 and TRBJ2-7; D remains unclear. Germline V gene sequence: CDR1 SGHTA, CDR2 FQGNSA. CDR3 length equals 13 residues. V was clipped by 1 base and J by 3 bases, with 7 bases between them. The CDR3 region is CASSLGTHYEQYF. In DNA form, the CDR3 reads TGTGCCAGCAGCTTAGGTACACACTACGAGCAGTACTTC.

This chain joins TRBV9 and TRBJ1-4, with 9 bases lining up with TRBD1. Germline CDR1 and CDR2: SGDLS and YYNGEE. There are 16 residues in the CDR3. J gave up 8 bases and V 3 bases, and 11 bases lay outside the gene matches. The CDR3 sequence is CASSEKTGGWNEKLFF. CDR3 nucleotide sequence: TGTGCCAGCAGCGAGAAAACAGGGGGCTGGAACGAAAAACTGTTTTTT. Variable domain in full (rest from reference TRBV9 and TRBJ1-4): DSGVTQTPKHLITATGQRVTLRCSPRSGDLSVYWYQQSLDQGLQFLIQYYNGEERAKGNILERFSAQQFPDLHSELNLSSLELGDSALYFCASSEKTGGWNEKLFFGSGTQLSVL.

As to this clone: This specimen includes other DNA sequences encoding the same CDR3. The chain couples TRBV4-3 to TRBJ2-7, with 7 nucleotides matching TRBD1. The V segment lost 3 bases and the J segment 1 base; nucleotides outside the gene matches: 0. The CDR3 has 13 amino acids. From germline, CDR1 is LGHNA and CDR2 YSLEER. The CDR3 bases are TGCGCCAGCAGCCAGACAGGGTCCTACGAGCAGTACTTC. Translated, it gives CASSQTGSYEQYF.

This chain uses TRBV30 with TRBJ1-2; the D gene is possibly TRBD1 (5 bases). Trimming took 2 bases from V and 7 from J, leaving 17 bases between them. This CDR3 has 14 residues. The germline gives CDR1 GTSNPN, CDR2 SVGIG (reference sequence). CDR3 in DNA: TGTGCCTGGAGTATCCACCCAGGGTCTGGTGGCTACACCTTC. It is translated as CAWSIHPGSGGYTF.

CDR3: CASRSGTSYGYTF. The CDR3 region has the DNA TGTGCCAGCAGATCCGGGACATCCTATGGCTACACCTTC. This rearrangement joins TRBV28 to TRBJ1-2; tentative D call: TRBD1 (6 bases). The CDR3 is made up of 13 amino acids. Trimming took off 6 bases at V and 4 bases at J, with 12 bases between the two ends. The germline V gene encodes CDR1 MDHEN and CDR2 SYDVKM.

This clone has only a few counts. This chain joins TRBV19 and TRBJ2-1; TRBD2 might be the D (5 bases). The CDR3 is made up of 14 amino acids. Trimming left V 3 bases short and J 1 base short, with 7 bases between. Germline loops: CDR1 LNHDA, CDR2 SQIVND (reference sequence). CDR3 in amino acids: CASSIRGSYNEQFF. The CDR3 coding sequence is TGTGCCAGTAGTATCCGGGGATCCTACAATGAGCAGTTCTTC.